A single sample is the source of the 29 T cell receptor beta chains below, sequenced in a study of blood T cell repertoires in COVID-19 (TCRdb year 2020). The method was the immunoSEQ multiplex PCR assay. Here the immuneACCESS table is served through TCRdb, limited to in-frame sequences with V and J called. Missing clones are a known gap in these copies; in checked studies unresolved V genes cover under half, and the rest lacks a known reason. This sample comprises 190,000 or so clones, 70% to 90% of them detected only once. About 9.4% of the sample comes from the top ten. The sample was peripheral blood. The source is an elderly woman with acute or convalescent COVID-19.

V is TRBV9 and J is TRBJ2-7, with D uncertain. The ends were cut back, 0 bases at V and 1 base at J, with 14 bases in the middle. Germline assignment: CDR1 SGDLS and CDR2 YYNGEE. The CDR3 is 16 amino acids. As DNA, the CDR3 is TGTGCCAGCAGCGTAGGAGGAGCAGTCCCGTCCTACGAGCAGTACTTC. This gives the protein CASSVGGAVPSYEQYF.

The CDR3 DNA is TGTGCCAGCCGGGACAGGGGCGAAAGCTCTGGGGCCAACGTCCTGACTTTC. As protein: CASRDRGESSGANVLTF. The chain carries TRBV18 and TRBJ2-6; 10 bases fit TRBD1. The CDR3 contains 17 residues. The germline gives CDR1 KGHSH, CDR2 LQKENI. Losses at the gene ends were 8 bases for V and 0 bases for J; bases not matched to a gene: 7.

The gene calls are TRBV7-9 and TRBJ2-3, with D maybe TRBD2 (6 bases). Per germline, CDR1 SEHNR and CDR2 FQNEAQ (reference sequence). The CDR3 loop spans 14 amino acids. Between the trimmed V and J ends, which lost 4 bases and 2 bases, there was a span of 10 bases. Here the CDR3 reads CASSSTGVTDTQYF. The DNA for the CDR3 is TGTGCCAGCAGCTCTACGGGGGTCACAGATACGCAGTATTTT.

The V gene is TRBV5-4, the J gene TRBJ2-3; 8 bases agree with TRBD2. The germline V gene encodes CDR1 SGHNT and CDR2 YYREEE (reference sequence). V was clipped by 0 bases and J by 0 bases; unmatched bases: 9. This CDR3 has 18 amino acids. The CDR3 region is CASSLGLASTISTDTQYF. The DNA for the CDR3 is TGTGCCAGCAGCTTGGGACTAGCGTCAACGATCAGCACAGATACGCAGTATTTT. Together with reference TRBV5-4 and TRBJ2-3, the CDR3 gives the full variable domain: ETGVTQSPTHLIKTRGQQVTLRCSSQSGHNTVSWYQQALGQGPQFIFQYYREEENGRGNFPPRFSGLQFPNYSSELNVNALELDDSALYLCASSLGLASTISTDTQYFGPGTRLTVL.

V gene TRBV5-1 combines with J gene TRBJ1-1, with TRBD1 identical over 8 bases. The CDR3 extends over 17 amino acids. CDR1 is SGHRS, CDR2 YFSETQ, per germline. The ends lost 0 bases at V and 2 bases at J; junction bases unmatched: 9. The CDR3 DNA sequence: TGCGCCAGCAGCTTGGCACAGGGGGTTCCTGGAAACACTGAAGCTTTCTTT. Amino acids: CASSLAQGVPGNTEAFF.

Here the CDR3 reads CASSRQGDEETQYF. In DNA, the CDR3 is TGTGCCAGCAGCCGACAGGGAGATGAAGAGACCCAGTACTTC. The rearrangement uses TRBV13 and TRBJ2-5, with 7 bases aligning to TRBD1. Unmatched junction bases numbered 6, after V lost 5 bases and J lost 3 bases. From germline, CDR1 is PRHDT and CDR2 FYEKMQ (reference sequence). The CDR3 is made up of 14 amino acids.

The chain combines TRBV7-8 with TRBJ2-5, with D possibly TRBD1 on 6 matching bases. Trimming shortened V by 5 bases and J by 5 bases, and 18 bases separated the two germline ends. This CDR3 has 15 amino acids. CDR1 and CDR2 (germline): SGHVS, FQNEAQ. As DNA, the CDR3 is TGTGCCAGCAGCCCTAGACAGGAACCGGGGGAGACCCAGTACTTC. Its translation: CASSPRQEPGETQYF. Complete variable domain (other parts from reference TRBV7-8 and TRBJ2-5): GAGVSQSPRYKVAKRGQDVALRCDPISGHVSLFWYQQALGQGPEFLTYFQNEAQLDKSGLPSDRFFAERPEGSVSTLKIQRTQQEDSAVYLCASSPRQEPGETQYFGPGTRLLVL.

This clone was seen only once. Here the CDR3 DNA reads TGTGCCAGCTCGCTCAGGGGAGAGGGCACTGAAGCTTTCTTT. This sequence encodes CASSLRGEGTEAFF. The V gene is TRBV18, the J gene TRBJ1-1; TRBD1 is a possible D gene (6 bases). The CDR3 covers 14 residues. Germline V gives CDR1 KGHSH, CDR2 LQKENI. The V gene lost 6 bases and the J gene lost 4 bases, with 15 bases spanning the gap.

This clone is a singleton in its sample. The rearrangement uses TRBV18 and TRBJ2-1; 11 bases match TRBD2. The CDR3 has 15 amino acids. Germline CDR1 is KGHSH and CDR2 is LQKENI. After removal of 1 base from V and 9 bases from J, the junction contained 5 bases not matched to a gene. Written as DNA, the CDR3 is TGTGCCAGCTCACCACTCACTAGCGGGGGTGGTGAGCAGTTCTTC. Translating it yields CASSPLTSGGGEQFF.

This clone showed up just a few times. V and J are TRBV6-5 and TRBJ1-4; the match to TRBD1 covers 7 bases. CDR1 is MNHEY and CDR2 is SVGAGI in the germline V gene. CDR3 length equals 16 residues. V shed 0 bases, J shed 7 bases, and the junction held 8 bases outside the gene matches. The CDR3 reads CASSYSRGHSGEKLFF. CDR3 nucleotide sequence: TGTGCCAGCAGTTACTCGAGGGGGCATAGTGGTGAAAAACTGTTTTTT.

The CDR3 is CASSQDRGYTEAFF. CDR3 nucleotide sequence: TGCGCCAGCAGCCAAGACAGGGGGTACACTGAAGCTTTCTTT. The V gene is TRBV5-1, the J gene TRBJ1-1, with 9 positions matching TRBD1. From germline, CDR1 is SGHRS and CDR2 YFSETQ. With 4 bases clipped from V and 3 bases from J, the junction kept 4 bases outside the gene matches. The CDR3 is 14 residues long.

This rearrangement joins TRBV19 to TRBJ2-7; D uncertain. Germline V gene lookup returns CDR1 LNHDA and CDR2 SQIVND (reference sequence). The CDR3 covers 15 residues. The V and J ends lost 3 bases and 0 bases respectively, with 12 bases between them. CDR3 in amino acids: CASSIRVDSSYEQYF. The DNA of the CDR3 is TGTGCCAGTAGTATCCGGGTTGATAGCTCCTACGAGCAGTACTTC.

This chain joins TRBV7-9 and TRBJ1-2; no clear D. CDR1 is SEHNR, CDR2 FQNEAQ, per germline (reference sequence). The CDR3 sequence is 11 residues long. The germline V and J ends were trimmed by 5 bases and 6 bases, with 7 bases remaining between them. CDR3 in DNA: TGTGCCAGCAGCCAAGCGGATGGCTACACCTTC. Its protein is CASSQADGYTF.

This clone showed up just a few times. V gene TRBV3-1 (or the pseudogene TRBV3-2) combines with J gene TRBJ2-3, with no clear D. The V gene lost 3 bases and the J gene lost 6 bases, with 13 bases spanning the gap. CDR1 is LGHDT, CDR2 YNNKEL, per germline (reference sequence). The CDR3 length is 14 residues. CDR3 sequence (DNA): TGTGCCAGCAGCCATCTATTTGTACTTGATACGCAGTATTTT. It encodes CASSHLFVLDTQYF.

The rearrangement uses TRBV5-8 and TRBJ1-1; D is possibly TRBD1 (5 bases). V was clipped by 3 bases and J by 1 base, with 10 bases between them. CDR1 SGHTS and CDR2 YDEGEE come from the germline V gene. The CDR3 has 14 residues. The CDR3 here is CASSSRVRNTEAFF. The CDR3 nucleotides are TGTGCCAGCAGCTCCAGGGTACGGAACACTGAAGCTTTCTTT.

The chain recombines TRBV6-5 with TRBJ1-2, with 8 bases matching TRBD1. V shed 6 bases and J 0 bases; nucleotides not matched to a gene: 6. The CDR3 is made up of 15 amino acids. Germline CDR1 is MNHEY and CDR2 is SVGAGI. The CDR3 DNA is TGTGCCAGCAGCAGTGGACAGGGAGCTAACTATGGCTACACCTTC. Protein: CASSSGQGANYGYTF.

The chain combines TRBV11-2 with TRBJ1-2; TRBD1 is a possible D gene (5 bases). V was shortened by 2 bases and J by 8 bases, with 18 bases between the two germline ends. The CDR3 runs 15 residues. The germline gives CDR1 SGHAT, CDR2 FQNNGV. CDR3 residues: CASSLSSPRASGYTF. The CDR3 coding sequence is TGTGCCAGCAGCTTATCTTCCCCCAGGGCGTCCGGCTACACCTTC.

The chain employs TRBV20-1 and TRBJ2-3; TRBD2 matches 9 bases. This CDR3 spans 16 amino acids. J gave up 0 bases and V 3 bases, and 7 bases lay outside the gene matches. Germline V lookup: CDR1 DFQATT, CDR2 SNEGSKA (reference sequence). The CDR3 bases are TGCAGTGCTAGTGCGCCTAGCGGGACTAGCACAGATACGCAGTATTTT. Translation: CSASAPSGTSTDTQYF.

This chain connects TRBV5-1 to TRBJ1-3; 9 bases agree with TRBD1. Per germline, CDR1 SGHRS and CDR2 YFSETQ. J lost 2 bases, V lost 4 bases, and 4 bases had no gene match. The CDR3 runs to 15 residues. The CDR3 DNA follows: TGCGCCAGCAGCCCACAGGGGGCTGCTGGAAACACCATATATTTT. This translates into CASSPQGAAGNTIYF.

V is TRBV27 and J is TRBJ1-2; possibly TRBD1 for D (6 bases). The V gene's germline CDR1 is MNHEY and CDR2 SMNVEV (reference sequence). The CDR3 spans 13 residues. V gave up 2 bases and J gave up 4 bases, with 8 bases separating them. The CDR3 nucleotides read TGTGCCAGCAGTTTAAGGGGGGGCTATGGCTACACCTTC. As protein: CASSLRGGYGYTF.

The V call is TRBV6-5, the J call TRBJ2-6; D call uncertain. This CDR3 has 15 residues. The germline CDR1 and CDR2 sequences are MNHEY and SVGAGI. Deletions cut 0 bases from V and 1 base from J, with 4 bases between. CDR3 DNA sequence: TGTGCCAGCAGTTACTCCGGGTCTGGGGCCAACGTCCTGACTTTC. Its protein product is CASSYSGSGANVLTF.

CDR3 in amino acids: CASSQFVLGGTDEQYF. The DNA for the CDR3 is TGTGCCAGCAGCCAATTCGTCTTAGGAGGGACGGACGAGCAGTACTTC. The chain combines TRBV3-1 (or the pseudogene TRBV3-2) with TRBJ2-7; possible D gene TRBD2, 6 bases. This CDR3 spans 16 amino acids. Trimming stripped 2 bases from V and 5 bases from J, with 19 bases between. Germline V gene sequence: CDR1 LGHDT, CDR2 YNNKEL (reference sequence).

This sequence joins TRBV5-4 and TRBJ1-2, with 9 bases identical to TRBD1. V was clipped by 3 bases and J by 4 bases; unmatched bases: 10. The CDR3 has 16 amino acids. Germline CDR1 and CDR2: SGHNT and YYREEE (reference sequence). The CDR3 DNA is TGTGCCAGCAGCTCCGGGGGGACAGGGCTTGGCTATGGCTACACCTTC. It yields the protein CASSSGGTGLGYGYTF.

The J gene is TRBJ2-7, the V gene TRBV6-5; D may be TRBD2 (5 bases). The CDR3 is made up of 15 amino acids. V lost 2 bases and J 0 bases, leaving 11 bases between the germline ends. Germline V gene sequence: CDR1 MNHEY, CDR2 SVGAGI. CDR3 nucleotide sequence: TGTGCCAGCAGTTACGGTCCCCGGGGCTCCTACGAGCAGTACTTC. Protein product: CASSYGPRGSYEQYF.

The rearrangement links TRBV25-1 to TRBJ2-5, with D unclear. The V gene lost 4 bases and the J gene lost 2 bases, with 11 bases spanning the gap. The CDR3 loop spans 14 amino acids. Looked up from germline, CDR1 is MGHDK and CDR2 is SYGVNS. The CDR3 bases are TGTGCCAGCAGTGGGTGGGCCCTACAAGAGACCCAGTACTTC. It is translated as CASSGWALQETQYF.

CDR3 nucleotide sequence: TGTGCCAGCAGACCGGACAGGGTAGGCGGCTACACCTTC. It is translated as CASRPDRVGGYTF. The chain joins TRBV12-3 or TRBV12-4 to TRBJ1-2, with 8 bases identical to TRBD1. V trimming: 6 bases; J trimming: 8 bases; junction bases outside the gene matches: 8. The CDR3 has 13 amino acids.

This clone has only a few counts. Other DNA sequences in the same sample also yield this CDR3. The gene calls are TRBV3-1 (or the pseudogene TRBV3-2) and TRBJ2-2; 8 nucleotides agree with TRBD2. Germline V gene lookup returns CDR1 LGHDT and CDR2 YNNKEL (reference sequence). J was trimmed by 5 bases and V by 4 bases; bases with no gene match: 6. The length of the CDR3 is 15 residues. The CDR3 spells CASSLGGARTGELFF. The CDR3 DNA reads TGTGCCAGCAGCCTCGGGGGGGCACGGACCGGGGAGCTGTTTTTT.

The chain is built from TRBV5-1 and TRBJ2-1; the D gene is possibly TRBD2 (5 bases). This CDR3 is 12 amino acids long. Per the germline V gene, CDR1 is SGHRS and CDR2 is YFSETQ. V shed 7 bases and J shed 10 bases, with 15 bases lying between them. The CDR3 nucleotides are TGCGCCAGCTTGCTTGTCAGAGGGGAGCAGTTCTTC. Protein: CASLLVRGEQFF. Together with reference TRBV5-1 and TRBJ2-1, the CDR3 gives the full variable domain: KAGVTQTPRYLIKTRGQQVTLSCSPISGHRSVSWYQQTPGQGLQFLFEYFSETQRNKGNFPGRFSGRQFSNSRSEMNVSTLELGDSALYLCASLLVRGEQFFGPGTRLTVL.

The V and J genes are TRBV24-1 and TRBJ2-1; 9 bases map to TRBD1. Germline V gives CDR1 KGHDR, CDR2 SFDVKD. The CDR3 sequence is 15 residues long. V trimming: 4 bases; J trimming: 3 bases; junction bases outside the gene matches: 3. CDR3 nucleotide sequence: TGTGCCACCAGTGAAGGGACAGGGCACTACAATGAGCAGTTCTTC. Translated, it gives CATSEGTGHYNEQFF.